One sample yielded the 5 T cell receptor beta chains listed below, sequenced in a study of T cells in Graves' hyperthyroidism and ophthalmopathy. The TCR beta CDR3 regions underwent amplification using RNA transcripts as the source. First-round RT-PCR with HTBI primers amplified the TCR CDR3 region. A single record per CDR3 protein comes from TCRdb applying MiXCR to the multiplex PCR reads. The sample has fewer than 650,000 distinct CDR3 sequences, about 14% seen once. The sample was blood. These receptors were collected from a woman aged 40 to 49 with Graves' ophthalmopathy.

At least ten counts were recorded for this clonotype. This rearrangement joins TRBV5-1 to TRBJ2-7, with 14 bases identical to TRBD2. Unmatched junction bases numbered 18, after V lost 5 bases and J lost 2 bases. There are 20 residues in the CDR3. The germline V gene has CDR1 SGHRS and CDR2 YFSETQ. CDR3 protein: CASRPGQQFGLAGGAYEQYF. The DNA of the CDR3 is TGCGCCAGCAGACCAGGACAGCAATTTGGACTAGCGGGAGGAGCCTACGAGCAGTACTTC.

This clonotype was recorded many times. This chain joins TRBV7-2 and TRBJ1-2; 9 bases are a match to TRBD1. Losses at the gene ends were 5 bases for V and 3 bases for J; bases not matched to a gene: 4. This CDR3 has 14 residues. CDR1 is SGHTA, CDR2 FQGNSA, per germline. The CDR3 sequence is CASSPGTGHYGYTF. The CDR3 bases are TGTGCCAGCAGCCCCGGGACAGGGCACTATGGCTACACCTTC.

This clonotype was counted at least ten times. The chain couples TRBV4-1 to TRBJ2-5; 8 nucleotides align to TRBD2. The J segment lost 5 bases and the V segment lost 0 bases, leaving 11 bases of the junction unmatched. The CDR3 is made up of 17 amino acids. CDR1 is MGHRA, CDR2 YSYEKL, per germline. CDR3 protein: CASSQDGMAGGSETQYF. In DNA form, the CDR3 reads TGCGCCAGCAGCCAAGATGGGATGGCGGGAGGTAGTGAGACCCAGTACTTC.

This clonotype turned up a few times. CDR3 residues: CASRPTGRTDTQYF. CDR3 in DNA: TGTGCCAGCAGACCGACCGGGAGAACAGATACGCAGTATTTT. This chain connects TRBV7-9 to TRBJ2-3; TRBD2 might be the D (6 bases). From germline, CDR1 is SEHNR and CDR2 FQNEAQ (reference sequence). Trimming removed 6 bases from V and 3 bases from J, with 13 bases in between. The CDR3 covers 14 residues.

The J gene is TRBJ1-2, the V gene TRBV6-5; D uncertain. Trimming left V 0 bases short and J 8 bases short, with 13 bases between. Germline V gene sequence: CDR1 MNHEY, CDR2 SVGAGI. CDR3 size: 14 residues. The CDR3 DNA is TGTGCCAGCAGTTACTCGAATAGGGTGGGAGGCTACACCTTC. As protein: CASSYSNRVGGYTF.